This T cell receptor beta chain was sequenced in a study of CDR3 diversity in severe acne. TCRdb itself ran the PCR reads through MiXCR, one entry per CDR3 protein. The sample records fewer than 90,000 distinct CDR3 sequences, over 40% being singletons. This sequence originates from a male donor in good health, without acne. The sample was blood.

This CDR3 reads CASSRGTGEYGYTF. The CDR3 DNA sequence: TGTGCCAGCAGTCGGGGGACAGGGGAGTATGGCTACACCTTC. The chain employs TRBV11-2 and TRBJ2-7, with 10 bases matching TRBD1. The assigned J gene may be wrong: the sequence end matches TRBJ1-2 better. Germline values: CDR1 SGHAT, CDR2 FQNNGV. This CDR3 comprises 14 residues.